Each of the 12 T cell receptor beta chains below was sequenced from the same sample in a study of control samples from healthy donors and cancer patients. TCRdb keeps only in-frame clones here, not all; method: immunoSEQ multiplex PCR. The profile covers about 51,000 clones, with roughly 89% appearing a single time and about 1.6% taken by the ten largest. The sample was PBMCs. The receptors stem from a man in his forties or fifties with colorectal cancer.

The chain links TRBV30 to TRBJ2-3; possibly TRBD2 for D (6 bases). Trimming took 2 bases from V and 0 from J, leaving 9 bases between them. Germline CDR1 GTSNPN, CDR2 SVGIG (reference sequence). CDR3 length: 14 amino acids. The CDR3 sequence is CAWSSGLSTDTQYF. The CDR3 DNA is TGTGCCTGGAGTAGCGGACTAAGCACAGATACGCAGTATTTT.

The J gene is TRBJ2-7, the V gene TRBV7-9; D is unclear. The CDR3 runs 12 residues. Deletions cut 5 bases from V and 4 bases from J, with 9 bases between. Germline V gene lookup returns CDR1 SEHNR and CDR2 FQNEAQ (reference sequence). This CDR3 reads CASSARFYEQYF. The DNA of the CDR3 is TGTGCCAGCAGCGCCAGGTTTTACGAGCAGTACTTC.

J is TRBJ2-2 and V is TRBV27; 8 nucleotides match TRBD2. Germline trimming cut 3 bases from V and 4 bases from J; bases unmatched to any gene: 13. Germline V lookup: CDR1 MNHEY, CDR2 SMNVEV (reference sequence). CDR3 size: 18 residues. The CDR3: CASSFITSGLVVTGELFF. The CDR3 DNA reads TGTGCCAGCAGTTTCATAACCTCGGGACTAGTTGTCACCGGGGAGCTGTTTTTT.

This clone was seen a single time. Its ends do not fully match the called genes, so a read error is possible. The chain links TRBV27 to TRBJ2-7, with TRBD1 identical over 8 bases. The CDR3 length is 14 residues. CDR1 MNHEY and CDR2 SMNVEV come from the germline V gene (reference sequence). CDR3 loop: CATSGQGSSYERYF. CDR3 DNA sequence: TGTGCCACCTCCGGACAGGGATCTTCCTACGAGCGGTACTTC.

V usage is TRBV3-1 (or the pseudogene TRBV3-2) and J usage is TRBJ1-6; D is ambiguous. The CDR3 spans 13 residues. Trimming removed 0 bases at V and 14 bases at J, with 11 bases between. Germline CDR1 and CDR2: LGHDT and YNNKEL (reference sequence). The chain's CDR3 is CASSQDGVQALHF. The CDR3, as DNA: TGTGCCAGCAGCCAAGACGGGGTTCAAGCCCTCCACTTT.

The genes are TRBV5-1 and TRBJ2-1, with 8 nucleotides matching TRBD1. The CDR3 spans 15 residues. The germline V gene encodes CDR1 SGHRS and CDR2 YFSETQ. V shed 7 bases and J 5 bases; nucleotides not matched to a gene: 11. CDR3 coding DNA: TGCGCCAGCGAAAGAGGACAGGGTCTCAACAATGAGCAGTTCTTC. Translation gives CASERGQGLNNEQFF.

The chain recombines TRBV18 with TRBJ2-7, with D possibly TRBD2 on 6 matching bases. The CDR3 is 14 amino acids. V was cut by 4 bases and J by 3 bases, with 13 bases left in between. Per the germline V gene, CDR1 is KGHSH and CDR2 is LQKENI. CDR3 sequence: CASSLGTLIYEQYF. The CDR3 bases are TGTGCCAGCTCACTAGGGACTCTGATCTACGAGCAGTACTTC. The entire variable domain, with the rest obtained from reference TRBV18 and TRBJ2-7, is as follows: NAGVMQNPRHLVRRRGQEARLRCSPMKGHSHVYWYRQLPEEGLKFMVYLQKENIIDESGMPKERFSAEFPKEGPSILRIQQVVRGDSAAYFCASSLGTLIYEQYFGPGTRLTVT.

V usage is TRBV27 and J usage is TRBJ2-1; D is unresolved. Trimming cost V 5 bases and J 5 bases, with 4 bases left between them. CDR3 size: 11 residues. CDR1 is MNHEY, CDR2 SMNVEV, per germline (reference sequence). Here the CDR3 reads CASSDNNEQFF. CDR3 bases: TGTGCCAGCAGTGACAACAATGAGCAGTTCTTC.

CDR3 region: CATSGSAGLNEKLFF. The CDR3 DNA reads as TGTGCCACCAGTGGGTCGGCAGGACTTAATGAAAAACTGTTTTTT. The chain is built from TRBV24-1 and TRBJ1-4; no firm D call. Germline-derived CDR1 and CDR2 are KGHDR and SFDVKD. This CDR3 spans 15 amino acids. Trimming took off 5 bases at V and 4 bases at J, with 13 bases between the two ends.

The gene calls are TRBV2 and TRBJ1-3, with D hard to call. The CDR3 extends over 12 amino acids. V was pared by 6 bases and J by 2 bases, with 5 bases between. Germline V gene sequence: CDR1 SNHLY, CDR2 FYNNEI. CDR3 sequence reads: CASSPAGNTIYF. The CDR3 DNA is TGTGCCAGCAGCCCGGCTGGAAACACCATATATTTT.

The chain is built from TRBV7-8 and TRBJ2-7, with 11 nucleotides matching TRBD2. Trimming took 2 bases from V and 5 from J; bases not matched to a gene: 5. Germline V gene lookup returns CDR1 SGHVS and CDR2 FQNEAQ. The CDR3 runs 15 residues. Here the CDR3 DNA reads TGTGCCAGCAGCTTATTACTAGCGGGAGCCGACGAGCAGTACTTC. Its protein is CASSLLLAGADEQYF.

V is TRBV6-5 and J is TRBJ1-1; no firm D call. CDR1 and CDR2 from the germline V gene are MNHEY and SVGAGI. The CDR3 is 13 amino acids. The germline V and J ends were trimmed by 2 bases and 11 bases, with 15 bases remaining between them. This CDR3 reads CASSYPNGRSAFF. The CDR3, as DNA: TGTGCCAGCAGTTACCCCAATGGCAGGAGTGCTTTCTTT.